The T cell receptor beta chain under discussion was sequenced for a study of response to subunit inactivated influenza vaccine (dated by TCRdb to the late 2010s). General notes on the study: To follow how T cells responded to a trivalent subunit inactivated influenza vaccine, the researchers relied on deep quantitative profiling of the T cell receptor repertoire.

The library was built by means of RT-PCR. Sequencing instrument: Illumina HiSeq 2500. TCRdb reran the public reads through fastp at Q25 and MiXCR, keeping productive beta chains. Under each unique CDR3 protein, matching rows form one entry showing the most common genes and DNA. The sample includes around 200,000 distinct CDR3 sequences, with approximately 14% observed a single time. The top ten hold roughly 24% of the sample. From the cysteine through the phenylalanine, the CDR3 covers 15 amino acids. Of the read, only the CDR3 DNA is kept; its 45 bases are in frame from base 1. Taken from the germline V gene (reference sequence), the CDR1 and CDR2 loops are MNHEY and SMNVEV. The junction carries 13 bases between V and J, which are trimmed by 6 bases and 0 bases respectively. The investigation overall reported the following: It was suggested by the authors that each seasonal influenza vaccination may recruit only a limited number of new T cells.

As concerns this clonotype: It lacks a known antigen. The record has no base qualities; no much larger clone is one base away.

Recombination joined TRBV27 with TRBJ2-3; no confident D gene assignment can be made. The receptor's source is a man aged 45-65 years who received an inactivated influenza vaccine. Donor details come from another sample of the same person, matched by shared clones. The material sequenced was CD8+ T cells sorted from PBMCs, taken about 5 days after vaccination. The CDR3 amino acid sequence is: CASSPVPGSTDTQYF. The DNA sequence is TGTGCCAGCAGCCCGGTGCCGGGCAGCACAGATACGCAGTATTTT.